This passage covers 22 T cell receptor beta chains from one sample sequenced in a study of spatial heterogeneity in lung cancer. Stated time point: blood at routine non-recurrence follow-up after resection. TCRdb independently ran MiXCR on the 5' RACE reads; one entry per CDR3 protein. Of about 23,000 distinct CDR3 sequences in the sample, roughly 9.7% were seen once. This specimen consisted of PBMCs, obtained at follow-up. These receptors originate from a male donor with early-stage non-small cell lung cancer.

The CDR3 loop reads CASSLRRKETQYF. The CDR3, as DNA: TGTGCCAGCAGCTTAAGGCGAAAAGAGACCCAGTACTTC. J is TRBJ2-5 and V is TRBV7-2; D is undetermined. Germline assignment: CDR1 SGHTA and CDR2 FQGNSA. This CDR3 contains 13 residues. V was clipped by 2 bases and J by 3 bases, with 7 bases between them.

In its sample, this clonotype was seen many times. This chain uses TRBV27 with TRBJ1-2, with D maybe TRBD1 (5 bases). CDR3 length: 12 residues. Germline lookup yields CDR1 MNHEY and CDR2 SMNVEV (reference sequence). V was trimmed by 5 bases and J by 3 bases, leaving 7 bases between them. The CDR3 here is CASSGADYGYTF. As DNA, the CDR3 is TGTGCCAGCAGTGGGGCGGACTATGGCTACACCTTC.

This clonotype was seen a few times. The chain combines TRBV29-1 with TRBJ1-1; D is perhaps TRBD1 (5 bases). CDR1 and CDR2 from the germline V gene are SQVTM and ANQGSEA. The CDR3 is 13 amino acids. V lost 6 bases and J 4 bases, leaving 15 bases between the germline ends. The CDR3 loop is CSVPGSGGTEAFF. The CDR3 nucleotides are TGCAGCGTCCCAGGGTCTGGGGGCACTGAAGCTTTCTTT. Together with reference TRBV29-1 and TRBJ1-1, the CDR3 gives the full variable domain: SAVISQKPSRDICQRGTSLTIQCQVDSQVTMMFWYRQQPGQSLTLIATANQGSEATYESGFVIDKFPISRPNLTFSTLTVSNMSPEDSSIYLCSVPGSGGTEAFFGQGTRLTVV.

This clonotype occurred many times. V and J are TRBV2 and TRBJ2-4; a possible D gene is TRBD2 (6 bases). Germline V gene sequence: CDR1 SNHLY, CDR2 FYNNEI. V was clipped by 0 bases and J by 1 base, with 10 bases between them. The CDR3 loop spans 16 amino acids. This chain's CDR3 is CASSEAGGTAKNIQYF. DNA for the CDR3: TGTGCCAGCAGTGAAGCAGGAGGGACGGCCAAAAACATTCAGTACTTC.

The table lists this clonotype with a few counts. This sequence joins TRBV6-1 and TRBJ1-2, with D hard to call. This CDR3 has 12 amino acids. Trimming cost V 8 bases and J 4 bases, with 11 bases left between them. Germline V gene data show CDR1 as MNHNS and CDR2 as SASEGT. DNA for the CDR3: TGTGCCAGCGCTGGGGAGGCCTATGGCTACACCTTC. Translation gives CASAGEAYGYTF.

The table lists this clonotype with a few counts. V gene TRBV7-9 combines with J gene TRBJ1-4; 9 bases are a match to TRBD1. Germline CDR1 is SEHNR and CDR2 is FQNEAQ (reference sequence). Losses at the gene ends were 3 bases for V and 0 bases for J; bases not matched to a gene: 8. This CDR3 comprises 18 residues. CDR3 region: CASSLGQGRSPTNEKLFF. DNA for the CDR3: TGTGCCAGCAGCTTGGGACAGGGTAGATCCCCAACTAATGAAAAACTGTTTTTT. Looking up the rest from reference TRBV7-9 and TRBJ1-4 gives the full variable domain: DTGVSQNPRHKITKRGQNVTFRCDPISEHNRLYWYRQTLGQGPEFLTYFQNEAQLEKSRLLSDRFSAERPKGSFSTLEIQRTEQGDSAMYLCASSLGQGRSPTNEKLFFGSGTQLSVL.

This clonotype was observed a handful of times. V usage is TRBV7-2 and J usage is TRBJ2-7; unclear D gene. The germline V gene has CDR1 SGHTA and CDR2 FQGNSA. This CDR3 comprises 14 residues. Between the trimmed V and J ends, which lost 5 bases and 6 bases, there was a span of 17 bases. CDR3 in DNA: TGTGCCAGCAGCCCTCCCCCGGGTCCCAGCGAGCAGTACTTC. Residues: CASSPPPGPSEQYF.

This clonotype showed up just a few times. V and J are TRBV2 and TRBJ2-1; 7 nucleotides align to TRBD2. The CDR3 covers 18 residues. The germline V gene has CDR1 SNHLY and CDR2 FYNNEI. Unmatched junction bases numbered 18, after V lost 5 bases and J lost 5 bases. DNA of the CDR3: TGTGCCAGCAGTCCACTAGGACTAGGACTGGAGGGGAACAATGAGCAGTTCTTC. As protein: CASSPLGLGLEGNNEQFF.

The genes are TRBV2 and TRBJ2-5, with 13 nucleotides matching TRBD2. The CDR3 totals 16 residues. From germline, CDR1 is SNHLY and CDR2 FYNNEI. After removal of 4 bases from V and 2 bases from J, the junction contained 4 bases not matched to a gene. The CDR3 bases are TGTGCCAGCAGTGCCCGACTAGCGGGGGGACAAGAGACCCAGTACTTC. It specifies CASSARLAGGQETQYF.

This clonotype was counted many times. This chain joins TRBV7-2 and TRBJ2-1; D perhaps matches TRBD1 (6 bases). V dropped 5 bases and J dropped 6 bases, with 11 bases sitting between them. The CDR3 consists of 13 residues. In germline, CDR1 is SGHTA, CDR2 FQGNSA. The CDR3 is CASSPTGVNEQFF. The CDR3, as DNA: TGTGCCAGCAGCCCGACAGGAGTCAATGAGCAGTTCTTC. The full variable domain, completed using reference TRBV7-2 and TRBJ2-1, is GAGVSQSPSNKVTEKGKDVELRCDPISGHTALYWYRQSLGQGLEFLIYFQGNSAPDKSGLPSDRFSAERTGGSVSTLTIQRTQQEDSAVYLCASSPTGVNEQFFGPGTRLTVL.

This clonotype has a count of ten or more. This rearrangement joins TRBV7-9 to TRBJ2-1; TRBD1 might be the D (6 bases). The V gene's germline CDR1 is SEHNR and CDR2 FQNEAQ (reference sequence). V shed 1 base and J shed 5 bases, with 12 bases lying between them. The CDR3 has 15 residues. Written as DNA, the CDR3 is TGTGCCAGCAGCTTAGGGGGGCTCCCTCACAATGAGCAGTTCTTC. Translating gives CASSLGGLPHNEQFF.

This clonotype was recorded a few times. The CDR3 DNA sequence: TGTGCCAGCAGCTTAAGGGCTTCCCTGAACGAGCAGTACTTC. Encoded protein: CASSLRASLNEQYF. The V call is TRBV7-9, the J call TRBJ2-7; D gene ambiguous. Trimming left V 2 bases short and J 5 bases short, with 13 bases between. Germline V gene lookup returns CDR1 SEHNR and CDR2 FQNEAQ (reference sequence). The CDR3 length is 14 residues.

This clonotype has only a few counts. The rearrangement joins TRBV7-6 to TRBJ1-5; no reliable D call. Germline V gene data show CDR1 as SGHVS and CDR2 as FNYEAQ. Trimming took 3 bases from V and 9 from J, leaving 12 bases between them. The CDR3 is made up of 13 amino acids. The CDR3 coding sequence is TGTGCCAGCAGCTTTGGAGTGCGCCGGCCCCAGCATTTT. Translated, it gives CASSFGVRRPQHF.

This clonotype was counted a few times. This chain connects TRBV20-1 to TRBJ1-5; TRBD1 matches 7 bases. This CDR3 has 14 residues. The junction had 7 bases not matched to a gene; V was cut back by 3 bases and J by 5 bases. Germline assignment: CDR1 DFQATT and CDR2 SNEGSKA (reference sequence). The CDR3 protein is CSASEGTEYQPQHF. In DNA form, the CDR3 reads TGCAGTGCTAGTGAAGGGACAGAGTATCAGCCCCAGCATTTT.

The table lists this clonotype with a few counts. This sequence joins TRBV11-1 and TRBJ2-7, with D tentatively TRBD1 (7 bases). The CDR3 consists of 14 residues. The germline V gene has CDR1 SGHAT and CDR2 FQDESV (reference sequence). V dropped 0 bases and J dropped 5 bases, with 11 bases sitting between them. This CDR3 reads CASSLAGGGNEQYF. DNA for the CDR3: TGTGCCAGCAGCTTAGCTGGAGGGGGCAACGAGCAGTACTTC.

The rearrangement links TRBV20-1 to TRBJ1-6; no clear D. The germline V and J ends were trimmed by 3 bases and 5 bases, with 14 bases remaining between them. The CDR3 runs 15 residues. CDR1 is DFQATT and CDR2 is SNEGSKA in the germline V gene (reference sequence). The CDR3 nucleotides read TGCAGTGCTAGTATATTGGGTCCAGATAATTCACCCCTCCACTTT. It codes for CSASILGPDNSPLHF.

The table lists this clonotype with a few counts. The chain combines TRBV28 with TRBJ1-5; D remains ambiguous. V was trimmed by 10 bases and J by 2 bases, leaving 15 bases between them. Germline CDR1 MDHEN, CDR2 SYDVKM. CDR3 length: 14 amino acids. The chain's CDR3 is CATLDRSGNQPQHF. DNA of the CDR3: TGTGCCACACTTGACCGTTCCGGCAATCAGCCCCAGCATTTT.

This clonotype was seen repeatedly, ten times or more. The V gene is TRBV24-1, the J gene TRBJ2-5; the match to TRBD1 covers 8 bases. The ends lost 3 bases at V and 2 bases at J; junction bases unmatched: 19. Germline-derived CDR1 and CDR2 are KGHDR and SFDVKD. CDR3 length: 20 residues. The CDR3 sequence is CATSDPGQGSLVNLQETQYF. CDR3 nucleotides: TGTGCCACCAGTGATCCAGGACAGGGTTCACTCGTCAATCTACAAGAGACCCAGTACTTC.

The rearrangement links TRBV7-2 to TRBJ2-7; a possible D gene is TRBD2 (5 bases). The CDR3 has 13 amino acids. V was pared by 4 bases and J by 4 bases, with 11 bases between. Germline V lookup: CDR1 SGHTA, CDR2 FQGNSA. CDR3 amino acids: CASSSPEAYEQYF. For the CDR3, the DNA is TGTGCCAGCAGCTCCCCGGAGGCTTACGAGCAGTACTTC.

The sample holds a few counts of this clonotype. This CDR3 is CASSFRTENEQFF. DNA of the CDR3: TGTGCCAGCAGCTTCCGGACAGAAAATGAGCAGTTCTTC. The V call is TRBV13, the J call TRBJ2-1; D is possibly TRBD1 (6 bases). The length of the CDR3 is 13 residues. The germline V gene has CDR1 PRHDT and CDR2 FYEKMQ (reference sequence). V lost 3 bases to trimming and J lost 7 bases, with 10 bases between them. The entire variable domain, with the rest obtained from reference TRBV13 and TRBJ2-1, is as follows: AAGVIQSPRHLIKEKRETATLKCYPIPRHDTVYWYQQGPGQDPQFLISFYEKMQSDKGSIPDRFSAQQFSDYHSELNMSSLELGDSALYFCASSFRTENEQFFGPGTRLTVL.

This clonotype came up a few times. CDR3 residues: CATSNRYSGNTIYF. In DNA, the CDR3 is TGTGCCACCAGCAACCGATACTCTGGAAACACCATATATTTT. J is TRBJ1-3 and V is TRBV15; D uncertain. Deletions cut 4 bases from V and 0 bases from J, with 7 bases between. Germline V gene data show CDR1 as LNHNV and CDR2 as YYDKDF (reference sequence). CDR3 length: 14 amino acids.

There are many counts of this clonotype. The chain has TRBV10-3 and TRBJ2-3; 11 bases are a match to TRBD2. The germline V gene has CDR1 ENHRY and CDR2 SYGVKD. This CDR3 has 16 amino acids. J lost 6 bases, V lost 4 bases, and 9 bases had no gene match. The CDR3 DNA follows: TGTGCCATCAGTGTGGATAGCGGGGGGGCCGAGGATACGCAGTATTTT. Translated: CAISVDSGGAEDTQYF.